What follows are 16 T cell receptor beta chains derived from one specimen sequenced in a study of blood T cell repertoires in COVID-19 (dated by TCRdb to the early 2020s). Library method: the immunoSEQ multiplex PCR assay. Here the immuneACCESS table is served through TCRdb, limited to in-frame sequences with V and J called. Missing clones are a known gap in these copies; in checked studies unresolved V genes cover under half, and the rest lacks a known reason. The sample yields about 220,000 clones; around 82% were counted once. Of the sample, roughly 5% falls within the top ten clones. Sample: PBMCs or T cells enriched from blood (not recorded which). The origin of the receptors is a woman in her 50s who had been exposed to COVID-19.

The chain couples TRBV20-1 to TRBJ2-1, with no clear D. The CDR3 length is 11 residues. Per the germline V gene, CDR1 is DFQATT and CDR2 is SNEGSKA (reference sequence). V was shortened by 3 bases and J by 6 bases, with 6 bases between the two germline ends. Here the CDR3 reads CSASSSNEQFF. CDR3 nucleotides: TGCAGTGCTAGTAGCTCCAATGAGCAGTTCTTC.

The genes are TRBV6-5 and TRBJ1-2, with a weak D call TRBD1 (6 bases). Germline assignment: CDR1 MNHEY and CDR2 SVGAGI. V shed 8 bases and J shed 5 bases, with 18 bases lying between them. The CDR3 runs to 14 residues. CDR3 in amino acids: CASSPGKGVYGYTF. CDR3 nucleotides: TGTGCCAGCTCTCCGGGGAAGGGGGTTTATGGCTACACCTTC.

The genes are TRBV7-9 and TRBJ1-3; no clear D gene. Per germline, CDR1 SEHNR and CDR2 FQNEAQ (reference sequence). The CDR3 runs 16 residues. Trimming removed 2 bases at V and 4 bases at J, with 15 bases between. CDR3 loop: CASSLREPAGGNTIYF. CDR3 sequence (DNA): TGTGCCAGCAGCTTAAGGGAACCGGCGGGGGGAAACACCATATATTTT.

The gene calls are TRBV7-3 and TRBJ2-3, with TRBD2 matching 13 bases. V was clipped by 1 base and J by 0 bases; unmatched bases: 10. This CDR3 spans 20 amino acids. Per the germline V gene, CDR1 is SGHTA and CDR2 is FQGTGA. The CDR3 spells CASSLNRLAGGPASTDTQYF. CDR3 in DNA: TGTGCCAGCAGCTTAAATCGACTAGCGGGGGGTCCTGCTAGCACAGATACGCAGTATTTT.

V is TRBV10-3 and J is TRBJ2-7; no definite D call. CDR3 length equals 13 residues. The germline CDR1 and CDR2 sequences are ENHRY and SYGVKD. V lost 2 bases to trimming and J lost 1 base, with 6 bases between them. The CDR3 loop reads CAISERSSYEQYF. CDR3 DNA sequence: TGTGCCATCAGTGAGCGTAGTTCCTACGAGCAGTACTTC.

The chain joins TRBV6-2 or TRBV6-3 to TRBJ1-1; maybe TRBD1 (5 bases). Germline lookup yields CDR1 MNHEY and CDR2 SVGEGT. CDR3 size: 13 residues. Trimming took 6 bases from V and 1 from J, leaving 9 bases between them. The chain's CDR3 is CASSRTGNTEAFF. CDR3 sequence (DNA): TGTGCCAGCAGCCGCACAGGGAACACTGAAGCTTTCTTT.

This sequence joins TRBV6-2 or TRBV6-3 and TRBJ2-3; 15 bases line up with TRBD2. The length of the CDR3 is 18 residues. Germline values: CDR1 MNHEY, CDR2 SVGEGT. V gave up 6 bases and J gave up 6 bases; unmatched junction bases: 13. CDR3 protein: CASSSGLAGGPPRDTQYF. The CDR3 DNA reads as TGTGCCAGCAGCTCCGGACTAGCGGGGGGGCCGCCTCGGGATACGCAGTATTTT.

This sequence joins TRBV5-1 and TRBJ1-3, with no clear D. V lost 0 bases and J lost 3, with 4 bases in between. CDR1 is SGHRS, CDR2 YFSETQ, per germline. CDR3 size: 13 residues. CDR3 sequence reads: CASSLVGGNTIYF. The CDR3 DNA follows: TGCGCCAGCAGCTTGGTCGGTGGAAACACCATATATTTT. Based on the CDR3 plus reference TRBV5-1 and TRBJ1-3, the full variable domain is KAGVTQTPRYLIKTRGQQVTLSCSPISGHRSVSWYQQTPGQGLQFLFEYFSETQRNKGNFPGRFSGRQFSNSRSEMNVSTLELGDSALYLCASSLVGGNTIYFGEGSWLTVV.

The CDR3 loop reads CAISEGPAGGTNEKLFF. The CDR3 DNA reads as TGTGCCATCAGTGAGGGTCCGGCAGGGGGAACTAATGAAAAACTGTTTTTT. The V and J genes are TRBV10-3 and TRBJ1-4; 7 bases agree with TRBD1. Losses at the gene ends were 2 bases for V and 1 base for J; bases not matched to a gene: 7. The CDR3 is made up of 17 amino acids. The germline V gene encodes CDR1 ENHRY and CDR2 SYGVKD.

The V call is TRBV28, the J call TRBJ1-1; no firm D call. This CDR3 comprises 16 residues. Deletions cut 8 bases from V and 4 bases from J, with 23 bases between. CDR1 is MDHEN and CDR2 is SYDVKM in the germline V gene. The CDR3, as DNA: TGTGCCAGCCCCCCCCCAGTTGTTACCCCGGGCACTGAAGCTTTCTTT. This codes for CASPPPVVTPGTEAFF.

The CDR3 DNA reads as TGTGCCAGCAGCTTCGGGACAGGGAGGGGCACAGATACGCAGTATTTT. This codes for CASSFGTGRGTDTQYF. J is TRBJ2-3 and V is TRBV5-6, with TRBD1 identical over 9 bases. The J segment lost 1 base and the V segment lost 2 bases, leaving 5 bases of the junction unmatched. The CDR3 runs to 16 residues. Per germline, CDR1 SGHDT and CDR2 YYEEEE.

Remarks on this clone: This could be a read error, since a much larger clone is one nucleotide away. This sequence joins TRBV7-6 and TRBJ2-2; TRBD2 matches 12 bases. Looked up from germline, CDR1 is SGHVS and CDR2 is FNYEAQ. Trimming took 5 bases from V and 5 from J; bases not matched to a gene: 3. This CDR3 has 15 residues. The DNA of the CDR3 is TGTGCCAGCAGCCCAACTAGCGGGGGGACCGGGGAGCTGTTTTTT. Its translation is CASSPTSGGTGELFF.

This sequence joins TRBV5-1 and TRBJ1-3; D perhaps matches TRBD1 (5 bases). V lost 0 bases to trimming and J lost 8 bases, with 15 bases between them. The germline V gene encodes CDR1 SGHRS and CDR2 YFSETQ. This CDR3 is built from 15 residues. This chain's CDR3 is CASSLAQGLIDTIYF. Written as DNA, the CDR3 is TGCGCCAGCAGCTTGGCCCAGGGACTAATAGACACCATATATTTT.

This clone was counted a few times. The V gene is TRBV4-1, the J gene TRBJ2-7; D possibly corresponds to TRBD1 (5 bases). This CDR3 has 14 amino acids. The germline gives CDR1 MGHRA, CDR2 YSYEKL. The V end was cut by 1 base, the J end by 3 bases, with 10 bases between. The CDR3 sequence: CASSQAQQGYEQYF. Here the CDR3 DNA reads TGCGCCAGCAGCCAAGCGCAGCAGGGCTACGAGCAGTACTTC.

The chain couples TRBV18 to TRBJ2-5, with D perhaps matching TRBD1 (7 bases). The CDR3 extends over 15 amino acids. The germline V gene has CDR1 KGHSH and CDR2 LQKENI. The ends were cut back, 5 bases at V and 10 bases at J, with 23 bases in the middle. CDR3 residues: CASSYDRDSQGGQYF. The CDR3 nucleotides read TGTGCCAGCTCATACGATCGGGACTCCCAGGGGGGCCAGTACTTC.

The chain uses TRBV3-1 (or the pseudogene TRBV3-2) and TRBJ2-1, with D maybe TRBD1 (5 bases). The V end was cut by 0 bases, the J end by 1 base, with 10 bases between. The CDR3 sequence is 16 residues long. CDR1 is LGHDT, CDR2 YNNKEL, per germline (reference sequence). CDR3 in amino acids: CASSQEGLSSYNEQFF. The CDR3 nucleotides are TGTGCCAGCAGCCAAGAGGGGCTCTCGTCCTACAATGAGCAGTTCTTC.